These 28 T cell receptor beta chains were all obtained from the same sample, sequenced in a study of patients and donors after allogeneic stem cell transplantation. TCRdb reprocessed the RT-PCR reads with MiXCR, giving one entry per CDR3 protein. The data show some 880,000 distinct CDR3 sequences, over 15% seen once. Material: blood, either unsorted or a sorted T cell fraction (not recorded which). The receptors come from a human donor who was either an allogeneic HSCT recipient or a stem cell or donor lymphocyte infusion donor (not recorded which). It is not recorded whose cells these are; they may come from a transplant donor.

This clonotype was observed a handful of times. This chain joins TRBV6-1 and TRBJ2-1; TRBD2 agrees at 10 bases. V was clipped by 4 bases and J by 3 bases; unmatched bases: 3. The CDR3 is made up of 15 amino acids. Per germline, CDR1 MNHNS and CDR2 SASEGT. In nucleotides, the CDR3 is TGTGCCAGCAGTGTCAAGCGGGGGGGCTACAATGAGCAGTTCTTC. This sequence encodes CASSVKRGGYNEQFF.

The rearrangement links TRBV7-7 to TRBJ2-1; 10 bases fit TRBD2. The length of the CDR3 is 15 residues. Per germline, CDR1 SSHAT and CDR2 FNYEAQ (reference sequence). With V trimmed by 5 bases and J by 8 bases, 9 bases remained unmatched. The CDR3: CASSPTSGLSHEQFF. The CDR3 DNA reads TGTGCCAGCAGCCCGACTAGCGGGCTCTCTCATGAGCAGTTCTTC.

This clonotype has a single count. The chain combines TRBV5-1 with TRBJ2-6; 7 bases map to TRBD2. The junction had 12 bases not matched to a gene; V was cut back by 3 bases and J by 0 bases. CDR3 length: 19 residues. CDR1 is SGHRS and CDR2 is YFSETQ in the germline V gene. The chain's CDR3 is CASSSRLARASSGANVLTF. The CDR3 coding sequence is TGCGCCAGCAGCTCTAGACTAGCCAGGGCTAGCTCTGGGGCCAACGTCCTGACTTTC.

V gene TRBV19 combines with J gene TRBJ1-2; D is unclear. Trimming took off 8 bases at V and 5 bases at J, with 12 bases between the two ends. Germline values: CDR1 LNHDA, CDR2 SQIVND (reference sequence). This CDR3 contains 12 residues. CDR3 residues: CASGDGRYGYTF. CDR3 DNA sequence: TGTGCCAGTGGTGATGGGAGGTATGGCTACACCTTC.

This sequence joins TRBV9 and TRBJ2-2; possible D gene TRBD1, 6 bases. Germline values: CDR1 SGDLS, CDR2 YYNGEE. The V end was cut by 3 bases, the J end by 0 bases, with 18 bases between. This CDR3 is built from 18 residues. The CDR3 protein is CASSAITPGQANTGELFF. In DNA, the CDR3 is TGTGCCAGCAGCGCAATAACTCCGGGACAAGCGAACACCGGGGAGCTGTTTTTT.

V and J are TRBV18 and TRBJ1-2; D gene unclear. The germline V gene has CDR1 KGHSH and CDR2 LQKENI. Trimming took off 3 bases at V and 8 bases at J, with 13 bases between the two ends. CDR3 length equals 13 residues. CDR3 loop: CASSPQKEGGYTF. The CDR3, as DNA: TGTGCCAGCTCACCCCAAAAGGAAGGGGGCTACACCTTC.

This clonotype appeared a few times. The chain has TRBV10-3 and TRBJ2-2, with D hard to call. Looked up from germline, CDR1 is ENHRY and CDR2 is SYGVKD. The CDR3 has 18 residues. Trimming pared 7 bases from V and 1 base from J, leaving 22 bases between. The CDR3 spells CAITPVTPQALNTGELFF. In DNA form, the CDR3 reads TGTGCCATCACCCCCGTAACCCCTCAGGCCCTGAACACCGGGGAGCTGTTTTTT.

This clonotype was counted only a few times. The chain joins TRBV7-9 to TRBJ2-1; 7 bases are a match to TRBD2. Germline CDR1 is SEHNR and CDR2 is FQNEAQ (reference sequence). Unmatched junction bases numbered 4, after V lost 5 bases and J lost 3 bases. This CDR3 is built from 14 residues. CDR3 in DNA: TGTGCCAGCAGCGGGAGGGCTGACTACAATGAGCAGTTCTTC. This encodes CASSGRADYNEQFF.

This clonotype was picked up a small number of times. The chain uses TRBV15 and TRBJ2-3; tentatively, D is TRBD2 (6 bases). The length of the CDR3 is 16 residues. Trimming shortened V by 0 bases and J by 1 base, and 11 bases separated the two germline ends. CDR1 is LNHNV, CDR2 YYDKDF, per germline (reference sequence). In DNA form, the CDR3 reads TGTGCCACCAGCAGAGATACGGGACTCGGCACAGATACGCAGTATTTT. Its protein product is CATSRDTGLGTDTQYF.

This CDR3 is CASSIDRGGNTIYF. For the CDR3, the DNA is TGTGCCAGCAGCATTGACAGGGGAGGGAACACCATATATTTT. The chain is built from TRBV2 and TRBJ1-3, with TRBD1 identical over 8 bases. V was pared by 6 bases and J by 7 bases, with 8 bases of the junction left unmatched. The germline CDR1 and CDR2 sequences are SNHLY and FYNNEI. The CDR3 length is 14 residues. Supplemented by reference TRBV2 and TRBJ1-3, the full variable domain reads EPEVTQTPSHQVTQMGQEVILRCVPISNHLYFYWYRQILGQKVEFLVSFYNNEISEKSEIFDDQFSVERPDGSNFTLKIRSTKLEDSAMYFCASSIDRGGNTIYFGEGSWLTVV.

CDR3 bases: TGTGCCAGCAGTGAAGCATCGGGGGCCGCGCAGTTCTTC. Translating it yields CASSEASGAAQFF. V is TRBV2 and J is TRBJ2-1, with D perhaps TRBD1 or TRBD2 (6 bases each). V gave up 0 bases and J gave up 12 bases, with 12 bases separating them. The CDR3 is made up of 13 amino acids. The V gene's germline CDR1 is SNHLY and CDR2 FYNNEI.

There are a few counts of this clonotype. V and J are TRBV2 and TRBJ1-1; TRBD1 matches at 8 bases. Trimming took 6 bases from V and 2 from J; bases not matched to a gene: 5. Germline CDR1 reads SNHLY; CDR2 reads FYNNEI. This CDR3 has 14 amino acids. In DNA, the CDR3 is TGTGCCAGCAGGGGCAGGGGGCAAAACACTGAAGCTTTCTTT. It codes for CASRGRGQNTEAFF.

In its sample, this clonotype was seen a few times. The chain has TRBV5-6 and TRBJ1-5; D is unresolved. The V end was cut by 1 base, the J end by 0 bases, with 11 bases between. Germline V gene lookup returns CDR1 SGHDT and CDR2 YYEEEE. The CDR3 spans 16 residues. This CDR3 reads CASSLFRPNSNQPQHF. Here the CDR3 DNA reads TGTGCCAGCAGCTTGTTCAGGCCGAATAGCAATCAGCCCCAGCATTTT.

This clonotype appeared a few times. This rearrangement joins TRBV9 to TRBJ1-1, with D perhaps TRBD1 (5 bases). This CDR3 comprises 12 residues. The V and J ends lost 1 base and 10 bases respectively, with 11 bases between them. CDR1 and CDR2 from the germline V gene are SGDLS and YYNGEE. The CDR3 region is CASSVRGRGAFF. CDR3 coding DNA: TGTGCCAGCAGCGTACGGGGGAGAGGAGCTTTCTTT. Drawing the rest from reference TRBV9 and TRBJ1-1, the complete variable domain is DSGVTQTPKHLITATGQRVTLRCSPRSGDLSVYWYQQSLDQGLQFLIQYYNGEERAKGNILERFSAQQFPDLHSELNLSSLELGDSALYFCASSVRGRGAFFGQGTRLTVV.

The chain is built from TRBV29-1 and TRBJ2-1; 8 bases are a match to TRBD1. The junction had 6 bases not matched to a gene; V was cut back by 5 bases and J by 0 bases. The CDR3 spans 15 residues. Germline V gene lookup returns CDR1 SQVTM and CDR2 ANQGSEA. CDR3 sequence (DNA): TGCAGCGTTTTAGGACAGGGCAGCTCCTACAATGAGCAGTTCTTC. Protein: CSVLGQGSSYNEQFF.

In this sample, this clonotype turned up a few times. The chain couples TRBV20-1 to TRBJ1-3, with unresolved D. Germline V gene lookup returns CDR1 DFQATT and CDR2 SNEGSKA (reference sequence). This CDR3 contains 15 residues. The ends were cut back, 4 bases at V and 0 bases at J, with 13 bases in the middle. The CDR3: CSATRGVNSGNTIYF. CDR3 DNA sequence: TGCAGTGCTACGCGAGGAGTGAACTCTGGAAACACCATATATTTT.

This sequence joins TRBV4-2 and TRBJ1-1; perhaps TRBD1 as D (6 bases). Germline lookup yields CDR1 LGHNA and CDR2 YNFKEQ. The V and J ends lost 0 bases and 7 bases respectively, with 12 bases between them. The CDR3 consists of 14 residues. The CDR3 protein is CASSQEIRGGEAFF. The DNA of the CDR3 is TGTGCCAGCAGCCAAGAAATCAGGGGTGGTGAAGCTTTCTTT.

The chain has TRBV21-1 and TRBJ2-4; the table's D call of TRBD1 was not tested on the DNA. TRBV21-1 is given as a pseudogene. The CDR3 sequence is 18 residues long. CDR3 nucleotides: TGTGCCAGCAGCATCGGTGGCCGGGACATCGGGGGAGAAAACATTCAGTACTTC. It is translated as CASSIGGRDIGGENIQYF.

A single count supports this clonotype. This chain links TRBV27 with TRBJ2-5; TRBD2 is a possible D gene (5 bases). The germline V and J ends were trimmed by 4 bases and 6 bases, with 12 bases remaining between them. Germline CDR1 and CDR2: MNHEY and SMNVEV (reference sequence). The CDR3 runs 13 residues. CDR3 in DNA: TGTGCCAGCAGTTCGTCCGGGGTAAAGACCCAGTACTTC. Residues: CASSSSGVKTQYF.

This clonotype was found many times. The chain joins TRBV5-1 to TRBJ1-4; perhaps TRBD1 as D (6 bases). V shed 4 bases and J shed 8 bases, with 12 bases lying between them. Germline loops: CDR1 SGHRS, CDR2 YFSETQ. CDR3 length equals 13 residues. The CDR3 sequence: CASSPQGREKLFF. For the CDR3, the DNA is TGCGCCAGCAGCCCACAGGGTAGGGAAAAACTGTTTTTT. The full variable domain, rest sourced from reference TRBV5-1 and TRBJ1-4, is KAGVTQTPRYLIKTRGQQVTLSCSPISGHRSVSWYQQTPGQGLQFLFEYFSETQRNKGNFPGRFSGRQFSNSRSEMNVSTLELGDSALYLCASSPQGREKLFFGSGTQLSVL.

The gene calls are TRBV24-1 and TRBJ2-2; TRBD2 might be the D (6 bases). V was shortened by 3 bases and J by 0 bases, with 10 bases between the two germline ends. Germline V gene sequence: CDR1 KGHDR, CDR2 SFDVKD. The CDR3 has 16 amino acids. The CDR3 loop reads CATSDAGLPNTGELFF. DNA for the CDR3: TGTGCCACCAGTGATGCGGGACTCCCGAACACCGGGGAGCTGTTTTTT.

V and J are TRBV7-9 and TRBJ2-1; TRBD2 matches 11 bases. The CDR3 contains 16 residues. Germline CDR1 SEHNR, CDR2 FQNEAQ (reference sequence). V shed 5 bases and J 1 base; nucleotides not matched to a gene: 4. CDR3 amino acids: CASSAASGRSYNEQFF. The CDR3 DNA reads TGTGCCAGCAGCGCCGCTAGCGGGAGGTCCTACAATGAGCAGTTCTTC.

The CDR3 here is CASSVAGGDRDKLLDTQYF. The CDR3 bases are TGTGCCAGCAGCGTAGCCGGGGGAGACAGGGATAAACTCCTAGATACGCAGTATTTT. This chain connects TRBV9 to TRBJ2-3; the D gene is possibly TRBD1 (7 bases). V dropped 0 bases and J dropped 5 bases, with 25 bases sitting between them. The CDR3 extends over 19 amino acids. The V gene's germline CDR1 is SGDLS and CDR2 YYNGEE.

The chain links TRBV20-1 to TRBJ2-7; D remains unclear. The V gene's germline CDR1 is DFQATT and CDR2 SNEGSKA (reference sequence). The CDR3 runs 13 residues. V gave up 3 bases and J gave up 2 bases, with 11 bases separating them. CDR3 sequence (DNA): TGCAGTGCTAGCTTTGGGGATGCCTACGAGCAGTACTTC. This translates into CSASFGDAYEQYF.

In this sample, this clonotype turned up once. V gene TRBV7-2 combines with J gene TRBJ1-1; the D gene is possibly TRBD1 (5 bases). This CDR3 has 14 amino acids. The ends were cut back, 1 base at V and 11 bases at J, with 17 bases in the middle. Germline assignment: CDR1 SGHTA and CDR2 FQGNSA. CDR3 loop: CASSLEGARKDAFF. The CDR3 region has the DNA TGTGCCAGCAGCTTAGAAGGGGCACGTAAGGATGCTTTCTTT.

This clonotype was detected a few times. The chain employs TRBV5-1 and TRBJ2-2, with 8 bases identical to TRBD2. Germline CDR1 reads SGHRS; CDR2 reads YFSETQ. The CDR3 has 17 amino acids. J lost 3 bases, V lost 0 bases, and 7 bases had no gene match. The CDR3, as DNA: TGCGCCAGCAGCTTGGGGGCGAGCGGGGGTCACACCGGGGAGCTGTTTTTT. Protein product: CASSLGASGGHTGELFF.

The chain couples TRBV7-9 to TRBJ1-1; no clear D gene. The germline V and J ends were trimmed by 2 bases and 1 base, with 14 bases remaining between them. Germline V CDR1 and CDR2: SEHNR, FQNEAQ (reference sequence). The CDR3 covers 16 residues. CDR3 coding DNA: TGTGCCAGCAGCTTAACCGGACCGACCCCGAACACTGAAGCTTTCTTT. Protein product: CASSLTGPTPNTEAFF.

A few counts support this clonotype. The chain has TRBV7-9 and TRBJ2-2; the D is unclear. The V gene's germline CDR1 is SEHNR and CDR2 FQNEAQ (reference sequence). The CDR3 is made up of 15 amino acids. Between the trimmed V and J ends, which lost 5 bases and 3 bases, there was a span of 13 bases. CDR3: CASSPATWDTGELFF. The CDR3 DNA follows: TGTGCCAGCAGCCCGGCGACGTGGGACACCGGGGAGCTGTTTTTT.